The rows below give T cell receptor beta chains drawn from one sample of a study of beta chain features in type 1 diabetes. Assay used: immunoSEQ multiplex PCR; TCRdb lists only in-frame clones, some missing. The table lists roughly 610,000 clones, 15% to 17% of them singletons. The specimen was naive CD4+ T cells from blood. The receptor source for this set is a man aged 18 to 30 in good health. Each CDR3 is given with its conserved first and last residue. The D gene is left open where the match is weak. A row's size may be missing; if present it is once, few, many or a size class.

>TRBJ1-1|.|TRBV7-6|.
CASSLYRDTPSNTEAFF
TGTGCCAGCAGCTTATATAGGGACACCCCTTCGAACACTGAAGCTTTCTTT
>TRBJ2-3|.|TRBV9|.
CASSVDALTDTQYF
TGTGCCAGCAGCGTAGATGCCCTCACAGATACGCAGTATTTT
>TRBJ1-5|TRBD1|TRBV7-9|few
CASSTGQDKNQPQHF
TGTGCCAGCAGCACAGGACAGGATAAAAATCAGCCCCAGCATTTT
>TRBJ2-5|.|TRBV7-8|.
CASSLGGGGRETQYF
TGTGCCAGCAGCTTAGGAGGGGGGGGCCGAGAGACCCAGTACTTC
>TRBJ2-1|.|TRBV29-1|.
CSIDGVWGLFF
TGCAGCATTGATGGGGTTTGGGGGCTCTTCTTC
>TRBJ2-4|.|TRBV9|few
CASSVVEVAKNIQYF
TGTGCCAGCAGCGTAGTAGAAGTAGCCAAAAACATTCAGTACTTC
>TRBJ2-7|TRBD2|TRBV4-2|.
CASSRREGSYEQYF
TGTGCCAGCAGCCGACGGGAGGGCTCCTACGAGCAGTACTTC
>TRBJ1-2|.|TRBV7-2|.
CASSLSATKGGYTF
TGTGCCAGCAGCTTAAGTGCCACAAAAGGAGGCTACACCTTC
>TRBJ1-1|.|TRBV25-1|.
CASSESQGRDVGTEAFF
TGTGCCAGCAGTGAATCCCAGGGAAGAGATGTGGGCACTGAAGCTTTCTTT
>TRBJ2-2|.|TRBV4-3|few
CASSQDRAAGELFF
TGCGCCAGCAGCCAAGACAGGGCGGCCGGGGAGCTGTTTTTT
>TRBJ2-1|.|TRBV2|few
CASSEETPSEQFF
TGTGCCAGCAGTGAAGAGACGCCTAGCGAGCAGTTCTTC
>TRBJ1-1|.|TRBV14|few
CASSLGGGVAFF
TGTGCCAGCAGCCTCGGTGGGGGAGTAGCTTTCTTT
>TRBJ2-1|.|TRBV20-1|.
CSAIRGSEQFF
TGCAGTGCTATCCGTGGTAGTGAGCAGTTCTTC
>TRBJ1-2|.|TRBV5-1|.
CASSLAQGHGYTF
TGCGCCAGCAGCTTGGCGCAGGGGCACGGCTACACCTTC
>TRBJ1-1|.|TRBV29-1|few
CSGGTLNTEAFF
TGCAGCGGGGGGACGTTGAACACTGAAGCTTTCTTT
>TRBJ1-5|TRBD1|TRBV28|.
CASSTHTGGTGQPQHF
TGTGCCAGCAGTACACACACAGGGGGCACTGGGCAGCCCCAACATTTT
>TRBJ1-2|.|TRBV14|few
CASSQAGVRNYGYTF
TGTGCCAGCAGCCAAGCGGGGGTCCGGAACTATGGCTACACCTTC
>TRBJ2-7|.|TRBV6-6|.
CASSRQGSEQYF
TGTGCCAGCAGTCGTCAGGGCTCCGAGCAGTACTTC
>TRBJ2-7|TRBD1|TRBV27|few
CASTRTGSSYEQYF
TGTGCCAGCACTCGGACAGGGAGCTCCTACGAGCAGTACTTC
>TRBJ1-5|TRBD1|TRBV19|few
CASSYTGGNQPQHF
TGTGCCAGTAGCTACACAGGGGGGAATCAGCCCCAGCATTTT
>TRBJ2-1|TRBD2|TRBV6-1|few
CASSRGTSGNNEQFF
TGTGCCAGCAGCCGCGGGACTAGCGGTAACAATGAGCAGTTCTTC
>TRBJ1-3|.|TRBV30|few
CAWSWTAGNTIYF
TGTGCCTGGAGTTGGACGGCTGGAAACACCATATATTTT
>TRBJ2-7|TRBD1|TRBV25-1|.
CASSPPGQGSYEQYF
TGTGCCAGCAGTCCGCCGGGACAGGGGTCGTACGAGCAGTACTTC
>TRBJ1-3|.|TRBV5-5|.
CASSVAGQSGGNTIYF
TGTGCCAGCAGCGTAGCGGGCCAGTCAGGGGGAAACACCATATATTTT
>TRBJ1-1|.|TRBV6-5|few
CASSYSRLNTEAFF
TGTGCCAGCAGTTACTCGAGGCTGAACACTGAAGCTTTCTTT
>TRBJ2-3|TRBD2|TRBV6-6|.
CASSPGTSGTDTQYF
TGTGCCAGCAGCCCGGGGACTAGCGGCACAGATACGCAGTATTTT
>TRBJ1-2|.|TRBV7-9|few
CASSLRAGNYGYTF
TGTGCCAGCAGCTTACGGGCTGGGAACTATGGCTACACCTTC
>TRBJ2-7|.|TRBV9|few
CASSVNSGHKYF
TGTGCCAGCAGCGTAAATTCAGGACATAAGTACTTC
>TRBJ2-7|.|TRBV11-1|few
CASSRMDPPQDEQYF
TGTGCCAGCAGCCGGATGGACCCTCCCCAGGACGAGCAGTACTTC
>TRBJ2-4|.|TRBV15|.
CATSRVGTTKNIQYF
TGTGCCACCAGCAGAGTCGGGACAACCAAAAACATTCAGTACTTC